Listed here are 6 T cell receptor beta chains from one sample, sequenced in a study of blood T cell repertoires in COVID-19. Sequenced by immunoSEQ multiplex PCR; TCRdb stores in-frame clones only, minus some. The sample lists about 300,000 clones, roughly 90% occurring once. The sample was PBMCs or T cells enriched from blood (not recorded which). These receptors were collected from a man aged 55 to 70 who had recovered from COVID-19.

The chain has TRBV4-1 and TRBJ1-5; 7 bases are shared with TRBD1. Unmatched junction bases numbered 9, after V lost 4 bases and J lost 6 bases. The CDR3 consists of 15 residues. CDR1 MGHRA and CDR2 YSYEKL come from the germline V gene. The CDR3 loop is CASSRTGGAGQPQHF. In nucleotides, the CDR3 is TGCGCCAGCAGCCGGACAGGCGGAGCGGGTCAGCCCCAGCATTTT.

In its sample, this clone was seen once. This chain links TRBV28 with TRBJ2-5, with D tentatively TRBD2 (6 bases). V lost 5 bases and J 1 base, leaving 17 bases between the germline ends. This CDR3 region has 16 residues. Per germline, CDR1 MDHEN and CDR2 SYDVKM. In nucleotides, the CDR3 is TGTGCCAGCAGTGGAGGGGTATCCCCGCCCCAAGAGACCCAGTACTTC. This codes for CASSGGVSPPQETQYF. Full variable domain (rest looked up from reference TRBV28 and TRBJ2-5): DVKVTQSSRYLVKRTGEKVFLECVQDMDHENMFWYRQDPGLGLRLIYFSYDVKMKEKGDIPEGYSVSREKKERFSLILESASTNQTSMYLCASSGGVSPPQETQYFGPGTRLLVL.

Written as DNA, the CDR3 is TGTGCCAGCAGCCCGAGACTAGCGGGAGGGCCCTACGAGCAGTACTTC. This encodes CASSPRLAGGPYEQYF. V usage is TRBV4-2 and J usage is TRBJ2-7; TRBD2 matches at 14 bases. The germline V gene encodes CDR1 LGHNA and CDR2 YNFKEQ. V was clipped by 4 bases and J by 2 bases; unmatched bases: 4. This CDR3 is 16 amino acids long.

Only a few counts were recorded for this clone. DNA of the CDR3: TGTGCCTGGTTCCCCCAGGGGGGACCCTATGGCTACACCTTC. The encoded protein is CAWFPQGGPYGYTF. The genes are TRBV30 and TRBJ1-2; 7 bases are a match to TRBD1. The V gene end was trimmed by 5 bases and the J gene end by 4 bases; junction bases not matched to a gene: 10. This CDR3 has 14 residues. Germline CDR1 GTSNPN, CDR2 SVGIG (reference sequence).

The chain couples TRBV7-3 to TRBJ2-3; possibly TRBD1 for D (6 bases). Germline CDR1 SGHTA, CDR2 FQGTGA. V was trimmed by 0 bases and J by 2 bases, leaving 9 bases between them. The CDR3 has 15 amino acids. The CDR3 nucleotides are TGTGCCAGCAGCTTAACGCAGGGGCCCACAGATACGCAGTATTTT. It encodes CASSLTQGPTDTQYF.

This sequence joins TRBV7-2 and TRBJ2-3; 7 nucleotides agree with TRBD2. This CDR3 comprises 14 residues. Germline CDR1 SGHTA, CDR2 FQGNSA. Trimming cost V 5 bases and J 4 bases; bases outside gene matches: 6. As DNA, the CDR3 is TGTGCCAGCAGCCTCACTGCGGGGGCAGATACGCAGTATTTT. This translates into CASSLTAGADTQYF.